The source of this T cell receptor (beta chain) is a study of beta chain features in type 1 diabetes. Study-level results: Since sequencing was performed on cDNA, cells with high TCR expression could be over-represented. TCRB CDR3 length was moderately but significantly reduced in all four CD4+ subsets of Type 1 diabetes patients.

The purity of all sorted populations exceeded 98%. The study reverse transcribed the entire isolated RNA, so it sequenced expressed TCRB transcripts. The read count averaged about 3.6 million across naive, central memory and regulatory T cell samples. Sequencing used immunoSEQ multiplex PCR; TCRdb keeps in-frame clones, though not all of them. The data show about 190,000 clones, with approximately 8% seen just once and 0.5% to 0.55% held by the top ten. Points on this clone: Its specificity is not known.

Germline CDR1 and CDR2: MGHDK and SYGVNS. Trimming took off 4 bases at V and 2 bases at J, with 10 bases between the two ends. The CDR3 runs 14 residues. The chain joins TRBV25-1 to TRBJ2-3; D may be TRBD2 (5 bases). The sequence was collected from a man aged 18 to 30 with type 1 diabetes. The specimen sequenced was central memory CD4+ T cells from blood. The CDR3 sequence is CASSARTSTDTQYF. The CDR3 DNA reads as TGTGCCAGCAGTGCTCGGACTTCCACAGATACGCAGTATTTT. Combining the CDR3 with reference TRBV25-1 and TRBJ2-3 gives the whole variable domain EADIYQTPRYLVIGTGKKITLECSQTMGHDKMYWYQQDPGMELHLIHYSYGVNSTEKGDLSSESTVSRIRTEHFPLTLESARPSHTSQYLCASSARTSTDTQYFGPGTRLTVL.